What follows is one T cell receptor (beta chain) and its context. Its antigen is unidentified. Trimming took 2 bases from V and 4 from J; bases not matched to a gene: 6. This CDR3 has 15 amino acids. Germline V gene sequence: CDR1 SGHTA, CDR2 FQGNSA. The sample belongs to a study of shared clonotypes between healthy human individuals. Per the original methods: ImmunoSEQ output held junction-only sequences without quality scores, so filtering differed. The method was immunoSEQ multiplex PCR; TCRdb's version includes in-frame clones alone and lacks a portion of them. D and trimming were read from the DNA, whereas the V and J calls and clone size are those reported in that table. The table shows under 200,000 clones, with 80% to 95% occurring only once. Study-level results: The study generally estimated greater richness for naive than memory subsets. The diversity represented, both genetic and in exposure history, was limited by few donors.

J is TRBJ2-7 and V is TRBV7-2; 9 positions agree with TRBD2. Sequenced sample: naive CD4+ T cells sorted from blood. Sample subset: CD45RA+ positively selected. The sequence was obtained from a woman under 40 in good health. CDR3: CASSLRREGPYEQYF. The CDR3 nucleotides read TGTGCCAGCAGCTTAAGGCGGGAGGGCCCTTACGAGCAGTACTTC.